This T cell receptor beta chain was documented in a study of cytomegalovirus exposure and HLA in healthy donors. The V end lost 5 bases, the J end lost 5 bases, and 13 bases lay between the germline ends. This CDR3 contains 14 residues. Germline CDR1 and CDR2: MDHEN and SYDVKM. This clone was picked up one time. The antigen is undetermined. Findings and caveats of the study: Relative to the approximately 700-donor mean, N-insertions were reportedly fewer in an Asian-associated ancestry cluster in a later analysis. Trimming of TCR beta V- and J-genes showed a link, identified in a later analysis, to a missense DCLRE1C variant.

The PCR contained 60 Vbeta and 13 Jbeta primers. Here immunoSEQ multiplex PCR was the method, and the copy in TCRdb shows in-frame clones only, minus some. The repertoire holds under 200,000 clones, with around four fifths as singletons. The gene calls are TRBV28 and TRBJ1-3; D not certain. The TCR was taken from a woman aged 25-40 years in good health and CMV-seronegative. Sequences were obtained from PBMCs. CDR3 nucleotides: TGTGCCAGCAGTGGTACAAACGATCGAAACACCATATATTTT. Protein product: CASSGTNDRNTIYF.